A selection of T cell receptor beta chains follows, all from one sample in a study of CD8 T cells in Susac syndrome. From the immunoSEQ multiplex PCR reads, TCRdb called clonotypes with MiXCR, one entry per CDR3 protein. Among 100,000 to 150,000 distinct CDR3 sequences listed, roughly 76% were seen once. Sequencing used CD8+ T cells from PBMCs. All receptors come from a human donor with multiple sclerosis. The CDR3 runs from the conserved cysteine through the conserved F or W. The order of the fields is clone size, CDR3 length, J gene, D gene, V gene, CDR3 protein, CDR3 DNA. D genes are given only for firm matches. Some rows have no size entry. The others give once, few or many, or a class for an expanded clone.

size: -; length: 16; J: TRBJ2-1; D: TRBD1; V: TRBV5-5; CDR3: CASSLSDRDTYNEQFF; DNA: TGTGCCAGCAGCCTAAGCGACAGGGACACCTACAATGAGCAGTTCTTC
size: -; length: 18; J: TRBJ2-2; D: -; V: TRBV27; CDR3: CASSSTRSPPPNTGELFF; DNA: TGTGCCAGCAGTTCAACGAGGAGCCCCCCCCCGAACACCGGGGAGCTGTTTTTT
size: -; length: 12; J: TRBJ2-7; D: -; V: TRBV19; CDR3: CASSPGNYEQYF; DNA: TGTGCCAGTAGTCCCGGTAACTACGAGCAGTACTTC
size: -; length: 14; J: TRBJ2-7; D: -; V: TRBV10-2; CDR3: CASSEGGFGYEQYF; DNA: TGCGCCAGCAGTGAGGGTGGATTCGGCTACGAGCAGTACTTC
size: few; length: 14; J: TRBJ1-5; D: -; V: TRBV6-1; CDR3: CASSEEGTNQPQHF; DNA: TGTGCCAGCAGTGAAGAGGGGACAAATCAGCCCCAGCATTTT
size: -; length: 13; J: TRBJ1-1; D: -; V: TRBV5-5; CDR3: CASSPFLDSEAFF; DNA: TGTGCCAGCAGCCCCTTCTTAGATAGCGAAGCTTTCTTT
size: -; length: 17; J: TRBJ1-2; D: TRBD1; V: TRBV5-8; CDR3: CASSQTGAIRFNYGYTF; DNA: TGTGCCAGCAGCCAGACAGGGGCCATCCGTTTTAACTATGGCTACACCTTC
size: -; length: 14; J: TRBJ2-3; D: -; V: TRBV28; CDR3: CASTRPGGTDTQYF; DNA: TGTGCCAGCACCAGACCCGGGGGAACAGATACGCAGTATTTT
size: once; length: 16; J: TRBJ1-5; D: -; V: TRBV19; CDR3: CASSYSLTGLDQPQHF; DNA: TGTGCCAGTAGTTATTCTTTGACGGGCCTCGATCAGCCCCAGCATTTT
size: once; length: 17; J: TRBJ2-1; D: TRBD2; V: TRBV6-2/TRBV6-3; CDR3: CASRSLNLTSGRREQFF; DNA: TGTGCCAGCAGGTCGCTTAATTTGACTAGCGGGAGACGAGAGCAGTTCTTC
size: -; length: 15; J: TRBJ2-2; D: TRBD1; V: TRBV7-9; CDR3: CASSYQGQGAGELFF; DNA: TGTGCCAGCAGTTACCAGGGACAGGGGGCCGGGGAGCTGTTTTTT
size: -; length: 18; J: TRBJ2-5; D: TRBD2; V: TRBV7-9; CDR3: CASSLGASGRIPQETQYF; DNA: TGTGCCAGCAGCTTAGGGGCTAGCGGGAGGATACCCCAAGAGACCCAGTACTTC
size: -; length: 13; J: TRBJ2-3; D: TRBD1; V: TRBV19; CDR3: CASSIGQGATQYF; DNA: TGTGCCAGTAGTATCGGACAGGGGGCGACGCAGTATTTT
size: -; length: 16; J: TRBJ1-1; D: -; V: TRBV4-1; CDR3: CASSQVFTGEYTEAFF; DNA: TGCGCCAGCAGCCAAGTTTTCACAGGAGAGTACACTGAAGCTTTCTTT
size: -; length: 15; J: TRBJ2-2; D: -; V: TRBV12-5; CDR3: CASVLVLTNTGELFF; DNA: TGTGCTAGTGTTTTGGTACTGACGAACACCGGGGAGCTGTTTTTT
size: once; length: 13; J: TRBJ2-1; D: -; V: TRBV7-9; CDR3: CASAPPHYNEQFF; DNA: TGTGCCAGTGCCCCCCCTCACTACAATGAGCAGTTCTTC
size: -; length: 12; J: TRBJ1-1; D: -; V: TRBV19; CDR3: CASKHGNTEAFF; DNA: TGTGCCAGTAAACACGGCAACACTGAAGCTTTCTTT
size: -; length: 14; J: TRBJ2-3; D: TRBD2; V: TRBV29-1; CDR3: CSVGLAGLTDTQYF; DNA: TGCAGCGTTGGACTAGCGGGCCTCACAGATACGCAGTATTTT
size: -; length: 17; J: TRBJ1-1; D: -; V: TRBV4-3; CDR3: CASSQDWGRGSNTEAFF; DNA: TGCGCCAGCAGCCAAGATTGGGGACGAGGTTCCAACACTGAAGCTTTCTTT
size: -; length: 14; J: TRBJ1-1; D: -; V: TRBV27; CDR3: CASSLGRMNTEAFF; DNA: TGTGCCAGCAGTTTAGGGCGGATGAACACTGAAGCTTTCTTT
size: -; length: 15; J: TRBJ1-4; D: TRBD1; V: TRBV4-1; CDR3: CASSQTQGEGEKLFF; DNA: TGCGCCAGCAGCCAAACACAGGGGGAGGGTGAAAAACTGTTTTTT
size: once; length: 17; J: TRBJ2-5; D: TRBD2; V: TRBV20-1; CDR3: CSAIYAGEILYQETQYF; DNA: TGCAGTGCTATATACGCGGGGGAGATCCTATACCAAGAGACCCAGTACTTC
size: -; length: 18; J: TRBJ2-3; D: TRBD2; V: TRBV4-1; CDR3: CASSQEVGLAGARDTQYF; DNA: TGCGCCAGCAGCCAAGAAGTCGGGCTAGCGGGGGCCCGGGATACGCAGTATTTT
size: once; length: 15; J: TRBJ2-1; D: -; V: TRBV5-6; CDR3: CASSLKTYSYNEQFF; DNA: TGTGCCAGCAGCCTAAAGACATACTCCTACAATGAGCAGTTCTTC
size: few; length: 13; J: TRBJ2-7; D: -; V: TRBV15; CDR3: CATSRGGSYEQYF; DNA: TGTGCCACCAGCAGAGGAGGGTCCTACGAGCAGTACTTC
size: -; length: 16; J: TRBJ2-2; D: TRBD1; V: TRBV18; CDR3: CASTADRGLVTGELFF; DNA: TGTGCCAGCACCGCGGACAGGGGGCTTGTCACCGGGGAGCTGTTTTTT
size: few; length: 12; J: TRBJ2-5; D: TRBD2; V: TRBV6-1; CDR3: CASSWGGGPQYF; DNA: TGTGCCAGCAGTTGGGGGGGTGGACCCCAGTACTTC
size: -; length: 14; J: TRBJ1-2; D: -; V: TRBV6-1; CDR3: CASRVLVGDYGYTF; DNA: TGTGCCAGCAGAGTTCTTGTAGGCGACTATGGCTACACCTTC
size: few; length: 15; J: TRBJ2-1; D: -; V: TRBV5-6; CDR3: CASSLNGGSYNEQFF; DNA: TGTGCCAGCAGTCTCAACGGGGGCTCCTACAATGAGCAGTTCTTC
size: -; length: 14; J: TRBJ1-1; D: -; V: TRBV5-8; CDR3: CASSLDMGGTEAFF; DNA: TGTGCCAGCAGCTTGGACATGGGAGGGACTGAAGCTTTCTTT
size: once; length: 15; J: TRBJ1-2; D: -; V: TRBV28; CDR3: CASSSTVLENYGYTF; DNA: TGTGCCAGCAGCTCGACGGTTTTGGAAAACTATGGCTACACCTTC
size: -; length: 14; J: TRBJ1-4; D: -; V: TRBV28; CDR3: CALACVLTNEKLFF; DNA: TGTGCCCTAGCGTGTGTCTTAACTAATGAAAAACTGTTTTTT
size: -; length: 15; J: TRBJ2-3; D: TRBD2; V: TRBV7-9; CDR3: CASGLAGERTDTQYF; DNA: TGTGCCAGCGGACTAGCGGGAGAGCGCACAGATACGCAGTATTTT
size: few; length: 13; J: TRBJ1-2; D: -; V: TRBV27; CDR3: CASSLRINYGYTF; DNA: TGTGCCAGCAGTTTAAGGATTAACTATGGCTACACCTTC
size: -; length: 14; J: TRBJ2-1; D: TRBD2; V: TRBV6-5; CDR3: CASTGGGANDEQFF; DNA: TGTGCCAGCACCGGCGGGGGGGCTAACGATGAGCAGTTCTTC
size: -; length: 14; J: TRBJ2-4; D: -; V: TRBV19; CDR3: CASSPRLAKNIQYF; DNA: TGTGCCAGTAGTCCCCGGTTAGCCAAAAACATTCAGTACTTC
size: -; length: 14; J: TRBJ2-1; D: -; V: TRBV12-3/TRBV12-4; CDR3: CASSSNAGKAEQFF; DNA: TGTGCCAGCAGTTCTAACGCGGGTAAGGCTGAGCAGTTCTTC
size: -; length: 16; J: TRBJ2-1; D: TRBD1; V: TRBV10-3; CDR3: CAITTDREVSYNEQFF; DNA: TGTGCCATCACCACGGACAGGGAAGTTTCCTACAATGAGCAGTTCTTC
size: -; length: 13; J: TRBJ2-1; D: -; V: TRBV6-2/TRBV6-3; CDR3: CASSYSRSNEQFF; DNA: TGTGCCAGCAGTTACTCGAGAAGTAATGAGCAGTTCTTC
size: -; length: 17; J: TRBJ1-5; D: -; V: TRBV7-9; CDR3: CASSLGEGVLDNQPQHF; DNA: TGTGCCAGCAGCTTAGGGGAAGGGGTTTTGGACAATCAGCCCCAGCATTTT
size: -; length: 14; J: TRBJ2-5; D: -; V: TRBV12-3/TRBV12-4; CDR3: CASSLGPGSETQYF; DNA: TGTGCCAGCAGTTTAGGCCCAGGTTCAGAGACCCAGTACTTC
size: -; length: 14; J: TRBJ1-5; D: -; V: TRBV27; CDR3: CASSLGGIDQPQHF; DNA: TGTGCCAGCAGTTTGGGGGGCATCGATCAGCCCCAGCATTTT
size: few; length: 14; J: TRBJ2-7; D: TRBD1; V: TRBV28; CDR3: CASSSTGTGAEQYF; DNA: TGTGCCAGCAGTTCTACCGGGACAGGGGCCGAGCAGTACTTC
size: -; length: 12; J: TRBJ1-2; D: -; V: TRBV28; CDR3: CAISDGAYGYTF; DNA: TGTGCCATCTCGGACGGAGCTTATGGCTACACCTTC
size: -; length: 13; J: TRBJ2-7; D: -; V: TRBV6-1; CDR3: CASGTVTLYEQYF; DNA: TGTGCCAGCGGGACGGTCACCTTGTACGAGCAGTACTTC
size: -; length: 12; J: TRBJ2-7; D: -; V: TRBV5-1; CDR3: CASSFSAYEQYF; DNA: TGCGCCAGCAGCTTTTCCGCCTACGAGCAGTACTTC
size: -; length: 14; J: TRBJ1-1; D: -; V: TRBV29-1; CDR3: CSVGGAPLNTEAFF; DNA: TGCAGCGTTGGAGGGGCACCACTTAACACTGAAGCTTTCTTT
size: -; length: 17; J: TRBJ1-1; D: TRBD1; V: TRBV20-1; CDR3: CSARIGTGETMNTEAFF; DNA: TGCAGTGCTAGAATAGGGACAGGGGAAACGATGAACACTGAAGCTTTCTTT